The rows below give T cell receptor beta chains drawn from one sample of a study of cytomegalovirus exposure and HLA in healthy donors. This table comes from immunoSEQ multiplex PCR, and its TCRdb copy is limited to in-frame clones, with some not included. The sample includes some 56,000 clones, around nine tenths of them seen just once. The sample consisted of PBMCs. These receptors were collected from a man aged 18 to 30 in good health and CMV-seronegative. Both conserved end residues are part of each CDR3. A D gene is named only where the DNA matches it firmly. A row's size may be missing; if present it is once, few, many or a size class.

V	J	D	size	DNA	CDR3
TRBV7-2	TRBJ2-1	TRBD2	NA	TGTGCCAGCAGCTCCGGGGGGAATGAGCAGTTCTTC	CASSSGGNEQFF
TRBV5-6	TRBJ1-3	NA	once	TGTGCCAGCAGCCAGAGACAGGCTGGCGGAAACACCATATATTTT	CASSQRQAGGNTIYF
TRBV27	TRBJ2-7	TRBD2	NA	TGTGCCAGCAGTTCCCTGGAAGCGGGAGTGAACGAGCAGTACTTC	CASSSLEAGVNEQYF
TRBV7-2	TRBJ2-5	NA	NA	TGTGCCAGCAGCCCGGCGGGAAGGAAAGAGACCCAGTACTTC	CASSPAGRKETQYF
TRBV6-6	TRBJ1-2	NA	NA	TGTGCCAGCAGTCCACAGCTTAACTATGGCTACACCTTC	CASSPQLNYGYTF
TRBV12-2	TRBJ1-3	NA	NA	TGTGCAAGTCGCTCCAAATCCACTCCGAACACCATATATTTT	CASRSKSTPNTIYF
TRBV13	TRBJ2-3	NA	NA	TGTGCCAGCAGCCCCTCCCGTATTACGCAGTATTTT	CASSPSRITQYF
TRBV5-5	TRBJ2-3	NA	once	TGTGCCAGCAGCTTGGAACGGGGTTTAAGTCGGAGCGGCGCAGATACGCAGTATTTT	CASSLERGLSRSGADTQYF
TRBV27	TRBJ2-1	NA	NA	TGTGCCAGCAGTGATACTCCCTACAGTGAGCAGTTCTTC	CASSDTPYSEQFF
TRBV4-3	TRBJ2-7	TRBD2	NA	TGCGCCAGCAGCCCAGCCCTGACTAGCACCTACGAGCAGTACTTC	CASSPALTSTYEQYF
TRBV1	TRBJ2-2	NA	NA	TGCACCAGCAGCCAAGAGACTATCCCGGGAGACGGGGAGCTGTTTTTT	CTSSQETIPGDGELFF
TRBV11-2	TRBJ2-7	TRBD2	NA	TGTGCCAGCAGCTTAAATCTAGCGGGAGTTTCCGAGCAGTACTTC	CASSLNLAGVSEQYF
TRBV5-6	TRBJ1-5	NA	few	TGTGCCAGCAGCTTGCGGCCCGAGGGGCCCCAGCATTTT	CASSLRPEGPQHF
TRBV7-9	TRBJ1-3	NA	NA	TGTGCCAGCAGCTTACCCCTAGGAGGGAGGGCTGGAAACACCATATATTTT	CASSLPLGGRAGNTIYF
TRBV5-1	TRBJ1-1	NA	few	TGCGCCAGCAGCCTGGACGGCCGAGGAGCGAACACTGAAGCTTTCTTT	CASSLDGRGANTEAFF
TRBV6-6	TRBJ2-5	NA	NA	TGTGCCAGCAGTTACTATAGTGTGGAGACCCAGTACTTC	CASSYYSVETQYF
TRBV5-1	TRBJ2-3	NA	NA	TGCGCCAGCAGCTTGGCCGCCGGTAGCACAGATACGCAGTATTTT	CASSLAAGSTDTQYF
TRBV7-3	TRBJ2-1	TRBD2	NA	TGTGCCAGCAGCTCGAGTGGGACTAGCGGGGGCTACAATGAGCAGTTCTTC	CASSSSGTSGGYNEQFF
TRBV19	TRBJ1-1	NA	once	TGTGCCAGTAGTAGACGGATCAAGGGAGACACTGAAGCTTTCTTT	CASSRRIKGDTEAFF
TRBV7-3	TRBJ2-7	TRBD2	NA	TGTGCCAGCAGCTTAACCAGCGGGGCCTCCGAGCAGTACTTC	CASSLTSGASEQYF
TRBV19	TRBJ2-7	NA	NA	TGTGCCAGTAGTGAGAACCCGGACTCCTCCTACGAGCAGTACTTC	CASSENPDSSYEQYF
TRBV27	TRBJ2-7	NA	NA	TGTGCCAGCAGTCCCAACTGGGACATTACCTTCGGCGAGCAGTACTTC	CASSPNWDITFGEQYF
TRBV27	TRBJ2-3	NA	NA	TGTGCCAGCAGTTTTCTAGGTTCCACAGATACGCAGTATTTT	CASSFLGSTDTQYF
TRBV18	TRBJ1-1	TRBD1	NA	TGTGCCAGCTCACCGGGACAGGGGGCGCAAATTGAAGCTTTCTTT	CASSPGQGAQIEAFF
TRBV15	TRBJ2-3	TRBD2	NA	TGTGCCACCAGCAGAGGTGGGGACGGGGGGACAGATACGCAGTATTTT	CATSRGGDGGTDTQYF
TRBV9	TRBJ2-7	NA	NA	TGTGCCAGCAGCGTGGGGCCCGAGTCCTCCTACGAGCAGTACTTC	CASSVGPESSYEQYF
TRBV19	TRBJ2-7	NA	NA	TGTGCCAGTAGTCTTCGGGCCCAGGGCTACGAGCAGTACTTC	CASSLRAQGYEQYF
TRBV4-1	TRBJ2-7	TRBD1	NA	TGCGCCAGCAGCCCCCCGGGACAGGTACCCTACGAGCAGTACTTC	CASSPPGQVPYEQYF
TRBV6-5	TRBJ2-5	TRBD1	NA	TGTGCCAGCAGAAACACCGACAGGGTTACTGAGACCCAGTACTTC	CASRNTDRVTETQYF
TRBV5-1	TRBJ1-2	NA	NA	TGCGCCAGCAGCCCGGCTGGGGAGGGCTACACCTTC	CASSPAGEGYTF
TRBV7-6	TRBJ2-1	NA	NA	TGTGCCAGCAGCTTAGGACTAGTTGGCTCCTACAATGAGCAGTTCTTC	CASSLGLVGSYNEQFF
TRBV27	TRBJ1-3	NA	NA	TGTGCCAGCAGGCCGGGGATAGGAGGAAACACCATATATTTT	CASRPGIGGNTIYF
TRBV11-2	TRBJ2-1	NA	NA	TGTGCCAGCAGTAACCCGTCTAGCAATGAGCAGTTCTTC	CASSNPSSNEQFF
TRBV2	TRBJ2-7	TRBD1	NA	TGTGCCAGCAGTGAACCAATACTCGGACAGGGCTACGAGCAGTACTTC	CASSEPILGQGYEQYF
TRBV28	TRBJ2-3	TRBD2	once	TGTGCCAGCAGTTCTAGCGGGACTAGCACAGATACGCAGTATTTT	CASSSSGTSTDTQYF
TRBV7-8	TRBJ2-2	TRBD2	NA	TGTGCCAGCAGCGAAGGGACTAGCGGGAGTGCCGGGGAGCTGTTTTTT	CASSEGTSGSAGELFF
TRBV28	TRBJ2-7	TRBD2	NA	TGTGCCAGCAGCCCGGCCTCTCCGTTAGCGGGAGCCCACTTTTTTTACGAGCAGTACTTC	CASSPASPLAGAHFFYEQYF
TRBV7-9	TRBJ2-3	NA	NA	TGTGCCAGCGACTCTATAGGGGGCACAGATACGCAGTATTTT	CASDSIGGTDTQYF
TRBV28	TRBJ1-3	NA	once	TGTGCCAGCAGCCAAGGGGTTAAAGTAGGAAACACCATATATTTT	CASSQGVKVGNTIYF
TRBV11-3	TRBJ2-1	TRBD2	NA	TGTGCCAGCAGCCAAGGACTAGCGGGAGGACCTGAGGGGGATGAGCAGTTCTTC	CASSQGLAGGPEGDEQFF
TRBV5-1	TRBJ2-2	NA	NA	TGCGCCAGCAGCTTGGAGGGGTGGAACACCGGGGAGCTGTTTTTT	CASSLEGWNTGELFF
TRBV28	TRBJ2-6	TRBD1	NA	TGTGCCAGCAGTTCCGGACAGGGGCTCGGGGCCAACGTCCTGACTTTC	CASSSGQGLGANVLTF
TRBV18	TRBJ2-3	NA	NA	TGTGCCAGCTCAGCGGAGGGAACAGATACGCAGTATTTT	CASSAEGTDTQYF
TRBV7-9	TRBJ2-3	TRBD2	NA	TGTGCCAGCAGCCCTACTAGCGGGAGGGCCAAAGATACGCAGTATTTT	CASSPTSGRAKDTQYF
TRBV10-2	TRBJ2-7	NA	NA	TGCGCCAGCAGTTCTCGTGACTACGTCTCCTACGAGCAGTACTTC	CASSSRDYVSYEQYF
TRBV11-1	TRBJ2-2	NA	NA	TGTGCCAGCAGCTTAGAGGCGGGGGCAAACACCGGGGAGCTGTTTTTT	CASSLEAGANTGELFF
TRBV7-8	TRBJ2-7	NA	NA	TGTGCCAGCAGCCCAGCGGTGTACGAGCAGTACTTC	CASSPAVYEQYF
TRBV10-3	TRBJ1-1	TRBD1	NA	TGTGCCATCAGTCCGGGACAGGGATACACTGAAGCTTTCTTT	CAISPGQGYTEAFF
TRBV6-1	TRBJ2-7	NA	once	TGTGCCAGCACTCCCCAAGCTACCCACGAGCAGTACTTC	CASTPQATHEQYF
TRBV28	TRBJ1-1	TRBD1	NA	TGTGCCAGCAGTTTGACAGGGGGCGCGGTCACTGAAGCTTTCTTT	CASSLTGGAVTEAFF
TRBV18	TRBJ2-1	TRBD1	NA	TGTGCCAGCTCACCCAGGACAGGGGCTAACTCCTACAATGAGCAGTTCTTC	CASSPRTGANSYNEQFF
TRBV2	TRBJ1-2	TRBD1	NA	TGTGCCAGCAGTGGGAGACAGGGGCTGGATGGCTACACCTTC	CASSGRQGLDGYTF
TRBV7-2	TRBJ2-1	TRBD1	NA	TGTGCCAGCAGCCCGCGGCCCGGGACAGATTACAATGAGCAGTTCTTC	CASSPRPGTDYNEQFF
TRBV5-6	TRBJ1-5	NA	NA	TGTGCCAGCAGCCGGGCGGGGTTTAGCAATCAGCCCCAGCATTTT	CASSRAGFSNQPQHF
TRBV28	TRBJ2-7	NA	NA	TGTGCCAGCATGGCGGCGGGTAGGTACGAGCAGTACTTC	CASMAAGRYEQYF
TRBV5-8	TRBJ2-4	TRBD1	NA	TGTGCCAGCAGCGTGAGGACAGGGCTGAACATTCAGTACTTC	CASSVRTGLNIQYF
TRBV15	TRBJ2-1	NA	NA	TGTGCCACCAGCAGAGCCTATTACAATGAGCAGTTCTTC	CATSRAYYNEQFF
TRBV5-1	TRBJ2-7	TRBD2	NA	TGCGCCAGCAGCTTAGGGACTAGCGGATCCTACGAGCAGTACTTC	CASSLGTSGSYEQYF